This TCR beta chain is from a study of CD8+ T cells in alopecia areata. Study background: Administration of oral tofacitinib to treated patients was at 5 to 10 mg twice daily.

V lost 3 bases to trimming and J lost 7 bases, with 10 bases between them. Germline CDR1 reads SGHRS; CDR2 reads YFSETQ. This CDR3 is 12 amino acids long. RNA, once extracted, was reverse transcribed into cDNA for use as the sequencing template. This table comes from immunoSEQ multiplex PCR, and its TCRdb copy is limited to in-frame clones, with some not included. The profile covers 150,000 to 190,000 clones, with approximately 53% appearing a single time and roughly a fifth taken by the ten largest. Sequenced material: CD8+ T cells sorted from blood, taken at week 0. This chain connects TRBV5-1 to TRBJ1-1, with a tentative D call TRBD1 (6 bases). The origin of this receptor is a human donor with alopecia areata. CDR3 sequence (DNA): TGCGCCAGCAGCTCAGGGGCCCTTGAAGCTTTCTTT. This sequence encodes CASSSGALEAFF.